A single TCR beta chain is shown here with its context. Its antigen remains unidentified. Use of 60 Vbeta and 13 Jbeta primers characterized the PCR. TCRdb's table, derived via immunoSEQ multiplex PCR, lists solely in-frame clones and lacks some. The table shows about 130,000 clones, with over 75% occurring only once. CDR3 length equals 13 residues. The sample is drawn from a study of cytomegalovirus exposure and HLA in healthy donors. Study-wide background: From some 180 million T cells, an earlier analysis saw 90 million to 130 million unique TCR beta sequences.

Study outcomes and limitations: A later analysis found that most CMV-associated TCR beta chains appeared HLA-restricted.

Sequences were obtained from PBMCs. This sequence originates from a middle-aged woman in good health and CMV-seropositive. This rearrangement joins TRBV21-1 to TRBJ1-5; no DNA check was done on the table's D call, TRBD1. TRBV21-1 is labeled a pseudogene. This CDR3 reads CASIPTGHQPQHF. The CDR3 nucleotides are TGTGCCAGCATTCCAACAGGGCACCAGCCCCAGCATTTT.